The source of this T cell receptor beta chain is a study of T cells of healthy individuals. This clonotype turned up a few times. Each CDR3 protein is one row after TCRdb ran MiXCR on the 5' RACE reads. The repertoire holds approximately 50,000 distinct CDR3 sequences, with roughly 14% as singletons. Trimming removed 6 bases from V and 0 bases from J, with 7 bases in between. Germline-derived CDR1 and CDR2 are SQVTM and ANQGSEA. The CDR3 contains 12 residues. This clonotype was sampled from a human donor in good health. This chain connects TRBV29-1 to TRBJ2-3; D gene ambiguous. Here the CDR3 reads CSVSESTDTQYF. The CDR3 bases are TGCAGCGTGTCAGAAAGCACAGATACGCAGTATTTT.